This T cell receptor (beta chain) came from a study of blood T cell repertoires in COVID-19. Profiled with immunoSEQ multiplex PCR; TCRdb holds only in-frame clones, not every one. The sample contains about 61,000 clones, 70% to 90% of which appear only once. This CDR3 spans 16 amino acids. V shed 1 base, J shed 5 bases, and the junction held 3 bases outside the gene matches. CDR1 is SGHTA, CDR2 FQGNSA, per germline. The sequencing input was peripheral blood. The receptor comes from a human donor in a cohort sampled during active COVID-19. The chain has TRBV7-2 and TRBJ2-5, with TRBD2 identical over 14 bases. The CDR3 is CASSLVRLAGGETQYF. DNA for the CDR3: TGTGCCAGCAGCTTAGTAAGACTAGCGGGAGGGGAGACCCAGTACTTC.